This TCR beta chain was sequenced for a study of T cells in Graves' hyperthyroidism and ophthalmopathy. Amplified TCR beta CDR3 regions derived from RNA transcripts. First-round RT-PCR with HTBI primers amplified the TCR CDR3 region. MiXCR was run by TCRdb on the multiplex PCR reads, yielding one entry per CDR3 protein. The table lists 500,000 or so distinct CDR3 sequences, around 16% of them singletons. This clonotype was counted at least ten times. The CDR3 extends over 15 amino acids. CDR1 is SGHTA, CDR2 FQGNSA, per germline. J lost 6 bases, V lost 6 bases, and 10 bases had no gene match. Material for sequencing was blood. The rearrangement uses TRBV7-2 and TRBJ2-1; 8 bases are a match to TRBD1. The TCR was taken from a woman in her twenties or thirties with Graves' ophthalmopathy. CDR3 protein: CASRSLRTGGNEQFF. In DNA, the CDR3 is TGTGCCAGCAGAAGCTTAAGAACAGGGGGCAATGAGCAGTTCTTC.